This TCR beta chain was identified in a study of blood T cell repertoires in COVID-19. Looking at the study overall: From the United States, Italy and Spain came samples of acute and convalescent COVID-19. T cells, B-cell-depleted T cells, or PBMCs supplied cDNA or gDNA.

This clone showed up just once. Methods used by the authors: Using reference gene primer amplification, nucleated cell counts were estimated. Assay used: immunoSEQ multiplex PCR; TCRdb lists only in-frame clones, some missing. That table is the source of V, J and clone size, and D and trimming were worked out from the DNA. The data hold roughly 260,000 clones, with 82% observed a single time. Trimming cost V 6 bases and J 4 bases; bases outside gene matches: 11. Germline values: CDR1 MDHEN, CDR2 SYDVKM. The CDR3 is 15 amino acids. Sequences were obtained from peripheral blood. The source of this sequence is a woman of 80 years or more with active or convalescent COVID-19. This chain joins TRBV28 and TRBJ1-1, with 7 bases aligning to TRBD1. CDR3 nucleotide sequence: TGTGCCAGCAGGGCGGGACAGCTTCTTTTCACTGAAGCTTTCTTT. Protein sequence: CASRAGQLLFTEAFF.